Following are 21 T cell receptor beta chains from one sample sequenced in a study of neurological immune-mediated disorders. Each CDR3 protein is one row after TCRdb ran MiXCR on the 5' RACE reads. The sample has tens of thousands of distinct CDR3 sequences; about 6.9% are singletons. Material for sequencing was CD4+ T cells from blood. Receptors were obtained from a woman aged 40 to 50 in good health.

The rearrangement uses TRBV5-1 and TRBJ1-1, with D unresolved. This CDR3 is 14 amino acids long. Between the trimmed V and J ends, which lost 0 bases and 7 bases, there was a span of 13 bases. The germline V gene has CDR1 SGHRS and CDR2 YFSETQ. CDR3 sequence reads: CASSLDPGFSEAFF. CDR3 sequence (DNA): TGCGCCAGCAGCTTGGATCCTGGGTTCAGTGAAGCTTTCTTT.

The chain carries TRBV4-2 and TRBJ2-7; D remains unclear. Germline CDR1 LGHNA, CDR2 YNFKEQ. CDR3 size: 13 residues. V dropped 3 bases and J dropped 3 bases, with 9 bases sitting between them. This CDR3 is CASSQDLFYEQYF. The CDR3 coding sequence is TGTGCCAGCAGCCAGGATCTTTTCTACGAGCAGTACTTC.

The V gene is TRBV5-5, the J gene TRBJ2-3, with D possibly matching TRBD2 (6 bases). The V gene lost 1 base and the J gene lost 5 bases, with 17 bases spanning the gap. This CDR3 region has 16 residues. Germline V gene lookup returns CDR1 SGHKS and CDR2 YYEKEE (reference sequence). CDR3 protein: CASSLPGSEGGDTQYF. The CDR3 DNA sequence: TGTGCCAGCAGCTTGCCCGGGTCGGAGGGCGGAGATACGCAGTATTTT.

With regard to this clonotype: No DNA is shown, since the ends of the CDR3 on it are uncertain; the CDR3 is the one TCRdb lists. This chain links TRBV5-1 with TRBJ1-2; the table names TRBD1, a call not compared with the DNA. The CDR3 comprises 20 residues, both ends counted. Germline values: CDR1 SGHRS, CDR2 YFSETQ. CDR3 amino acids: CASSFYICSARTTGGGGYTF.

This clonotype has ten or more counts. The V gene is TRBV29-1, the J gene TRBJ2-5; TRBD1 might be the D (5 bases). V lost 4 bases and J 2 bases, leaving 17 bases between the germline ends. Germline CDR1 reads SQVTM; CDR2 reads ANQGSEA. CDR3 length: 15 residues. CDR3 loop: CSVVGDSAHQETQYF. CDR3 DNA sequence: TGCAGCGTTGTAGGGGATTCGGCACATCAAGAGACCCAGTACTTC.

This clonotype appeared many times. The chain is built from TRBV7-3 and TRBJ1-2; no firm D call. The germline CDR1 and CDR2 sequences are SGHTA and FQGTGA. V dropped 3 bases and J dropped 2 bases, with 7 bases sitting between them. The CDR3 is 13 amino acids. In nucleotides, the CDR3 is TGTGCCAGCAGCTTTGACGGAAACTATGGCTACACCTTC. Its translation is CASSFDGNYGYTF. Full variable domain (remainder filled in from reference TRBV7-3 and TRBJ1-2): GAGVSQTPSNKVTEKGKYVELRCDPISGHTALYWYRQSLGQGPEFLIYFQGTGAADDSGLPNDRFFAVRPEGSVSTLKIQRTERGDSAVYLCASSFDGNYGYTFGSGTRLTVV.

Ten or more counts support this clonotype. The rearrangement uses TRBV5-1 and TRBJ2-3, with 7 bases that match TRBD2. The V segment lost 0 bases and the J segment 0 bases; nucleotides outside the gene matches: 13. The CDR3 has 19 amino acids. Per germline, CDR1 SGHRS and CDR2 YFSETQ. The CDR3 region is CASSLAGAGSTTSTDTQYF. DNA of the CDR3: TGCGCCAGCAGCTTGGCCGGAGCGGGGAGCACCACTAGCACAGATACGCAGTATTTT.

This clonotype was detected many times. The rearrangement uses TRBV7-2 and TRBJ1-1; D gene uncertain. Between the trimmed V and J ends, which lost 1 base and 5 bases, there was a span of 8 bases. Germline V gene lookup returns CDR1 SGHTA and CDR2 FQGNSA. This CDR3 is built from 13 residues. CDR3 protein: CASSLETRTEAFF. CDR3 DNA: TGTGCCAGCAGCTTAGAAACCCGAACTGAAGCTTTCTTT.

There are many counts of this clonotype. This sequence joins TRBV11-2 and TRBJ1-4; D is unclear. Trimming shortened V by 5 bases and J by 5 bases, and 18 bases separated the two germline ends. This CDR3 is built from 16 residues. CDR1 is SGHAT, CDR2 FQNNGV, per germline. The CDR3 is CASSRVSGRGNEKLFF. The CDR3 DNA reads TGTGCCAGCAGCCGAGTCTCTGGACGGGGAAATGAAAAACTGTTTTTT.

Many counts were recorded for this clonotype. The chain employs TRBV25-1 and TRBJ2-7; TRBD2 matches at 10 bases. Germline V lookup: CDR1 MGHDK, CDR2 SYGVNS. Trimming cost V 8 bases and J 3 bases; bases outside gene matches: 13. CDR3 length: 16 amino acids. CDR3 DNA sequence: TGTGCCAGCGCCCGGGGACCCGGGACTAGCGTCTACGAGCAGTACTTC. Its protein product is CASARGPGTSVYEQYF.

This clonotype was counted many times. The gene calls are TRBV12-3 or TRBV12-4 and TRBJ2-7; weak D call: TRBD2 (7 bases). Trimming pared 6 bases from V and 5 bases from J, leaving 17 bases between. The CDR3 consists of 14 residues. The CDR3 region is CASSNGGGRHEQYF. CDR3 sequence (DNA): TGTGCCAGCAGCAATGGGGGGGGCAGGCACGAGCAGTACTTC.

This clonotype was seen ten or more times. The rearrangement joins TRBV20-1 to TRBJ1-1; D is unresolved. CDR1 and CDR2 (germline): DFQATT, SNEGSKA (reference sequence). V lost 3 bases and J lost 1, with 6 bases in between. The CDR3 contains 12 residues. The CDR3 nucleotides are TGCAGTGCTAGTTCGGGGAACACTGAAGCTTTCTTT. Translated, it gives CSASSGNTEAFF.

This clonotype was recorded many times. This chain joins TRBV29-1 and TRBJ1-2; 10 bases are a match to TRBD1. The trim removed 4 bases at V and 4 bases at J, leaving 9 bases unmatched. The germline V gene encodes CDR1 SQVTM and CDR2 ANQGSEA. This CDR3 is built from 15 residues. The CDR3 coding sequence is TGCAGCGTTGCCGGACAGGGGGAAAGAGTCTATGGCTACACCTTC. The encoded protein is CSVAGQGERVYGYTF.

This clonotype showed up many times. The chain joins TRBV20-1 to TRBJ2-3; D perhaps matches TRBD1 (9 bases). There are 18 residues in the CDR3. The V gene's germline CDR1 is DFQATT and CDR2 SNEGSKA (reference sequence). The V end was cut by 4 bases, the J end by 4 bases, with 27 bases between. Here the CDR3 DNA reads TGCAGTGCTACGACAGGGGGGGGTAGCGGGACCCTGCCAGATACGCAGTATTTT. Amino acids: CSATTGGGSGTLPDTQYF.

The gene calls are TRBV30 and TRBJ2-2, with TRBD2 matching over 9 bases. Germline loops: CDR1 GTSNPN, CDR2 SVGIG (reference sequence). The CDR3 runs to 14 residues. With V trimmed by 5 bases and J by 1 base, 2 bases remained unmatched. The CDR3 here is CAWGSGRNTGELFF. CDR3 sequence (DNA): TGTGCCTGGGGTAGCGGGAGGAACACCGGGGAGCTGTTTTTT.

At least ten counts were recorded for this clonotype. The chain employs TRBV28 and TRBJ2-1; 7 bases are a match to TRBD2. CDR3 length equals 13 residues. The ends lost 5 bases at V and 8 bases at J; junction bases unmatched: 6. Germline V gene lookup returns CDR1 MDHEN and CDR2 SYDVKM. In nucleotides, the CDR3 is TGTGCCAGCAGTCCCTCCGGGAGGTATGAGCAGTTCTTC. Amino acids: CASSPSGRYEQFF.

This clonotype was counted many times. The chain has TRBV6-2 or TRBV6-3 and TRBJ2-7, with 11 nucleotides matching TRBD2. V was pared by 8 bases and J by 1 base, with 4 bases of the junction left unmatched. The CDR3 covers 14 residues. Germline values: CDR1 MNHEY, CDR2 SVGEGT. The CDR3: CASLPSGRSYEQYF. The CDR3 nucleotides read TGTGCCAGCCTGCCTAGCGGGAGGTCCTACGAGCAGTACTTC.

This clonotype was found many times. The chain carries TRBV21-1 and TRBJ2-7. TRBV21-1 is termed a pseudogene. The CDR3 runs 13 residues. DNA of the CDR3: TGTGCCAGCAGCATAAGTGGGAAATACGAGCAGTACTTC. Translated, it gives CASSISGKYEQYF.

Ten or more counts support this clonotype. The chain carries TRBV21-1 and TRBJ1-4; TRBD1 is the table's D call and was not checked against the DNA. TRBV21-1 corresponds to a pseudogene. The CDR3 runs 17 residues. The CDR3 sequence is CASSKGPAQGLREKLFF. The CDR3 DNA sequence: TGTGCCAGCAGCAAAGGACCTGCGCAGGGATTGCGTGAAAAACTGTTTTTT.

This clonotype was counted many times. CDR3 amino acids: CSFPGLAGGTQYF. CDR3 DNA sequence: TGCAGTTTTCCGGGACTAGCGGGAGGTACGCAGTATTTT. The V and J genes are TRBV20-1 and TRBJ2-3; 15 nucleotides agree with TRBD2. CDR3 size: 13 residues. V shed 8 bases and J 8 bases; nucleotides not matched to a gene: 5. The germline CDR1 and CDR2 sequences are DFQATT and SNEGSKA (reference sequence).

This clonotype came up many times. CDR3 region: CASSRAGSSYEQYF. In DNA form, the CDR3 reads TGTGCCAGCAGTCGAGCCGGGAGCTCCTACGAGCAGTACTTC. V usage is TRBV28 and J usage is TRBJ2-7; maybe TRBD2 (6 bases). The CDR3 length is 14 residues. Trimming took 5 bases from V and 0 from J, leaving 11 bases between them. CDR1 MDHEN and CDR2 SYDVKM come from the germline V gene.